The clone carrying this TCR beta chain was recorded many times. The J segment lost 5 bases and the V segment lost 5 bases, leaving 4 bases of the junction unmatched. CDR1 SGHAT and CDR2 FQNNGV come from the germline V gene. The CDR3 contains 14 residues. The data are from a study of spatial heterogeneity in lung cancer. Across the study: The count of detected beta-chain sequences consistently exceeded that of alpha-chain sequences. Unique TCR and UMI combinations averaged more than ten appearances each in raw reads.

Individual TCR cDNA molecules each bore their own unique molecular identifier. TCRdb called the 5' RACE reads again in MiXCR, with one record for every CDR3 protein. The top ten hold roughly a quarter of the sample, which has approximately 7,100 distinct CDR3 sequences, approximately 3.9% seen once. The time point is: sample taken at primary tumor resection. No cells were sorted before sequencing. The whole RNA sequenced was extracted from tumor, nontumor lung or frozen PBMC. Samples were obtained from 65 to 80 donors, all untreated early-stage non-small cell lung cancer patients. This chain uses TRBV11-2 with TRBJ2-3, with 10 nucleotides matching TRBD1. The sample in question was normal lung tissue next to the tumor, obtained at surgery. The receptor's source is a female donor with early-stage non-small cell lung cancer. The CDR3 DNA reads TGTGCCAGCAGCCAAGGACAGGGGGGAGATACGCAGTATTTT. Protein: CASSQGQGGDTQYF.